This T cell receptor (beta chain) was retrieved from a study of CD8+CD57+ T cells in acquired aplastic anemia. Study-level information: DNA from sorted CD4+ and CD8+ cells averaged 3.2 ug.

This clonotype was seen many times. What it binds is not known. General observations from the study: Some 30 was the count of CD8+ CDR3 sequences that patients shared with controls.

CD8+CD57+ cell expansion had been shown by flow cytometry in patients chosen for sequencing. Among the patients, all had severe acquired aplastic anemia. Patients were untreated when blood was sampled. The CDR3 loop spans 13 amino acids. Germline values: CDR1 LNHDA, CDR2 SQIVND (reference sequence). The V and J ends lost 3 bases and 4 bases respectively, with 9 bases between them. According to the study, genomic DNA was the template for TCR beta VDJ and CDR3 profiling. TCRdb passed the reads through MiXCR, listing each CDR3 protein once. The sample carries roughly 170,000 distinct CDR3 sequences, 45% to 60% recorded once.

Material: sorted CD4+, CD8+, or CD8+CD57+ T cells (not recorded which) from PBMCs. This TCR came from a human donor with aplastic anemia. The chain carries TRBV19 and TRBJ1-1, with D maybe TRBD1 (5 bases). CDR3 sequence (DNA): TGTGCCAGTAGTATCGGACAAGGCACTGAAGCTTTCTTT. Translated, it gives CASSIGQGTEAFF.